What follows are 32 T cell receptor beta chains derived from one specimen sequenced in a study of regulatory T cells in long-lasting Graves disease. Indicated time point: newly diagnosed GD, antithyroid drugs for less than 3 months. RNA isolated from PBMCs was used to make the TCR library. Arm-PCR with iRepertoire HTBI primers amplified the CDR3 regions for these TCR beta libraries. Via MiXCR, TCRdb re-called the multiplex PCR reads, giving one row per CDR3 protein. The sample lists 200,000 to 250,000 distinct CDR3 sequences; approximately 19% were seen once. The same sample was also studied in work on T cells in Graves' hyperthyroidism and ophthalmopathy.

Specimen: peripheral blood mononuclear cells (PBMCs), collected at new diagnosis, from a patient treated with antithyroid drugs. Receptor source: a young woman with Graves disease.

In this sample, this clonotype turned up a few times. This chain links TRBV15 with TRBJ1-6; unclear D gene. Germline CDR1 and CDR2: LNHNV and YYDKDF (reference sequence). Trimming stripped 7 bases from V and 4 bases from J, with 8 bases between. The CDR3 consists of 13 residues. The CDR3 nucleotides read TGTGCCACCAATTCCGCGTATAATTCACCCCTCCACTTT. This encodes CATNSAYNSPLHF.

At least ten counts were recorded for this clonotype. The chain combines TRBV7-9 with TRBJ2-3, with D unclear. The CDR3 has 13 residues. V was cut by 0 bases and J by 4 bases, with 5 bases left in between. The V gene's germline CDR1 is SEHNR and CDR2 FQNEAQ (reference sequence). The CDR3 is CASSLALADTQYF. CDR3 sequence (DNA): TGTGCCAGCAGCTTAGCTCTAGCAGATACGCAGTATTTT. Variable domain in full (rest from reference TRBV7-9 and TRBJ2-3): DTGVSQNPRHKITKRGQNVTFRCDPISEHNRLYWYRQTLGQGPEFLTYFQNEAQLEKSRLLSDRFSAERPKGSFSTLEIQRTEQGDSAMYLCASSLALADTQYFGPGTRLTVL.

This clonotype showed up many times. The rearrangement links TRBV20-1 to TRBJ1-2; unclear D gene. Trimming removed 1 base from V and 0 bases from J, with 9 bases in between. The germline V gene has CDR1 DFQATT and CDR2 SNEGSKA (reference sequence). The CDR3 spans 14 residues. DNA of the CDR3: TGCAGTGCTAGAGGACCGGGGACTAACTATGGCTACACCTTC. This gives the protein CSARGPGTNYGYTF.

As to this clonotype: Given a much more abundant clone one base away, this may be a read error. The genes are TRBV6-1 and TRBJ1-3; no firm D call. The CDR3 totals 15 residues. Germline loops: CDR1 MNHNS, CDR2 SASEGT. CDR3 DNA sequence: TGTGCCAGCAGTACCGACGGAATCTCTGGAAACACCGTATATTTT. Translation: CASSTDGISGNTVYF.

This clonotype has a count of ten or more. This chain links TRBV20-1 with TRBJ2-1; TRBD2 matches at 9 bases. The junction had 8 bases not matched to a gene; V was cut back by 3 bases and J by 8 bases. This CDR3 spans 14 amino acids. The germline CDR1 and CDR2 sequences are DFQATT and SNEGSKA (reference sequence). CDR3 coding DNA: TGCAGTGCTAGGGCGGTAGCGGGAGTACATGAGCAGTTCTTC. Residues: CSARAVAGVHEQFF.

This clonotype was seen only a few times. Since a much larger clone is just one base distant, this may be a read error. The chain uses TRBV6-9 and TRBJ1-1, with D possibly TRBD1 on 5 matching bases. Germline-derived CDR1 and CDR2 are MNHGY and SVAAGI. This CDR3 spans 13 amino acids. CDR3 region: CASSYRANTEASF. CDR3 sequence (DNA): TGTGCCAGCAGTTACAGGGCGAACACTGAAGCTTCCTTT.

In this sample, this clonotype turned up many times. V usage is TRBV12-5 and J usage is TRBJ1-1, with 7 bases aligning to TRBD1. J lost 1 base, V lost 2 bases, and 10 bases had no gene match. Germline CDR1 and CDR2: LGHNT and FRNRAP. This CDR3 is 17 amino acids long. CDR3 sequence reads: CASGLMTLGTENTEAFF. DNA of the CDR3: TGTGCTAGTGGTTTGATGACTCTGGGGACAGAGAACACTGAAGCTTTCTTT.

This clonotype was counted ten times or more. The chain uses TRBV24-1 and TRBJ2-3; D gene unclear. V was shortened by 1 base and J by 6 bases, with 10 bases between the two germline ends. Germline V gives CDR1 KGHDR, CDR2 SFDVKD. This CDR3 has 14 amino acids. CDR3 sequence (DNA): TGTGCCACCAGTGATTTCCCGGCCCAGGATACGCAGTATTTT. Translation gives CATSDFPAQDTQYF.

This clonotype was seen many times. This rearrangement joins TRBV28 to TRBJ1-6; no reliable D call. Germline CDR1 reads MDHEN; CDR2 reads SYDVKM. This CDR3 comprises 15 residues. Deletions cut 3 bases from V and 6 bases from J, with 12 bases between. The CDR3 loop reads CASSFQAGVNSPLHF. Written as DNA, the CDR3 is TGTGCCAGCAGTTTCCAGGCAGGCGTTAATTCACCCCTCCACTTT. Using reference TRBV28 and TRBJ1-6 for the parts outside the CDR3, the full variable domain is DVKVTQSSRYLVKRTGEKVFLECVQDMDHENMFWYRQDPGLGLRLIYFSYDVKMKEKGDIPEGYSVSREKKERFSLILESASTNQTSMYLCASSFQAGVNSPLHFGNGTRLTVT.

This clonotype has ten or more counts. The chain links TRBV10-3 to TRBJ1-5, with D uncertain. V lost 3 bases and J lost 0, with 18 bases in between. CDR1 and CDR2 (germline): ENHRY, SYGVKD. The CDR3 runs to 18 residues. Here the CDR3 DNA reads TGTGCCATCAGTGATTCGTTGGGTGCGGGATATAGCAATCAGCCCCAGCATTTT. This translates into CAISDSLGAGYSNQPQHF.

Many counts were recorded for this clonotype. DNA of the CDR3: TGTGCCTGGAGTGTACCAGGGGGAAATGAAAAACTGTTTTTT. This encodes CAWSVPGGNEKLFF. V and J are TRBV30 and TRBJ1-4, with 7 bases lining up with TRBD1. CDR1 GTSNPN and CDR2 SVGIG come from the germline V gene (reference sequence). With V trimmed by 0 bases and J by 5 bases, 3 bases remained unmatched. This CDR3 region has 14 residues.

The genes are TRBV28 and TRBJ1-6; no definite D call. Looked up from germline, CDR1 is MDHEN and CDR2 is SYDVKM. The CDR3 is 11 residues long. Trimming left V 7 bases short and J 13 bases short, with 11 bases between. CDR3 nucleotides: TGTGCCAGCACTTCTGTCATCCCCCTCCACTTT. This encodes CASTSVIPLHF.

This clonotype was seen more than once but under ten times. The rearrangement joins TRBV5-5 to TRBJ1-5, with TRBD1 as a possible D gene (5 bases). The CDR3 sequence is 16 residues long. Germline V gives CDR1 SGHKS, CDR2 YYEKEE (reference sequence). The V end was cut by 0 bases, the J end by 2 bases, with 12 bases between. CDR3 DNA sequence: TGTGCCAGCAGCTTGGAGGATCAGGGAGGCAATCAGCCCCAGCATTTT. This translates into CASSLEDQGGNQPQHF.

The table lists this clonotype with many counts. This rearrangement joins TRBV2 to TRBJ1-2, with 8 nucleotides matching TRBD1. The germline V gene encodes CDR1 SNHLY and CDR2 FYNNEI. The CDR3 extends over 14 amino acids. The ends lost 6 bases at V and 7 bases at J; junction bases unmatched: 10. The DNA for the CDR3 is TGTGCCAGCAGGTTATCGACAGGGGAGGGTGGCTACACCTTC. Protein sequence: CASRLSTGEGGYTF.

This clonotype was seen more than once but under ten times. This sequence joins TRBV30 and TRBJ2-3, with D perhaps matching TRBD2 (6 bases). The germline CDR1 and CDR2 sequences are GTSNPN and SVGIG (reference sequence). The CDR3 loop spans 14 amino acids. V was cut by 3 bases and J by 1 base, with 11 bases left in between. CDR3 in amino acids: CAWSAGYGTDTQYF. The CDR3 coding sequence is TGTGCCTGGAGCGCGGGGTACGGCACAGATACGCAGTATTTT.

The gene calls are TRBV7-9 and TRBJ1-1; TRBD1 is a possible D gene (5 bases). The CDR3 runs to 15 residues. V lost 6 bases to trimming and J lost 1 base, with 15 bases between them. Germline V gives CDR1 SEHNR, CDR2 FQNEAQ (reference sequence). In nucleotides, the CDR3 is TGTGCCAGCAGTGTCGGGGGACGCGGGAACACTGAAGCTTTCTTT. It codes for CASSVGGRGNTEAFF.

This clonotype came up many times. This rearrangement joins TRBV28 to TRBJ2-7; maybe TRBD1 (6 bases). Germline-derived CDR1 and CDR2 are MDHEN and SYDVKM. The CDR3 loop spans 11 amino acids. Trimming took 8 bases from V and 9 from J, leaving 14 bases between them. CDR3 amino acids: CASGGSPGQYF. CDR3 bases: TGTGCCAGCGGGGGCAGCCCGGGGCAGTACTTC.

This clonotype was seen ten or more times. CDR3 in DNA: TGCGCCAGCAGGGACAATTGGGGAAATGAAGCTTTCTTT. This encodes CASRDNWGNEAFF. The chain is built from TRBV10-2 and TRBJ1-1, with D possibly matching TRBD1 (5 bases). Trimming took off 6 bases at V and 7 bases at J, with 15 bases between the two ends. The germline V gene has CDR1 WSHSY and CDR2 SAAADI. The CDR3 is 13 amino acids.

Ten or more counts support this clonotype. CDR3 protein: CASSLTAGWADTQYF. In DNA, the CDR3 is TGTGCCAGCAGTTTGACGGCAGGGTGGGCAGATACGCAGTATTTT. The chain carries TRBV27 and TRBJ2-3; D might be TRBD1 (5 bases). The CDR3 covers 15 residues. Per germline, CDR1 MNHEY and CDR2 SMNVEV (reference sequence). Trimming removed 3 bases from V and 4 bases from J, with 14 bases in between.

This sequence joins TRBV3-1 and TRBJ2-5; a possible D gene is TRBD2 (5 bases). The CDR3 contains 14 residues. V lost 1 base and J lost 3, with 9 bases in between. CDR1 and CDR2 from the germline V gene are LGHDT and YNNKEL (reference sequence). The CDR3 protein is CASSQAEEKETQYF. The CDR3 region has the DNA TGTGCCAGCAGCCAAGCGGAGGAGAAAGAGACCCAGTACTTC.

The CDR3 DNA sequence: TGTGCCAGCAGCCGATTAACAGGGTCTCCGGGCACAGATACGCAGTATTTT. Translated, it gives CASSRLTGSPGTDTQYF. The chain employs TRBV7-9 and TRBJ2-3, with D perhaps TRBD1 (6 bases). The ends were cut back, 5 bases at V and 1 base at J, with 19 bases in the middle. Germline V gene sequence: CDR1 SEHNR, CDR2 FQNEAQ (reference sequence). The CDR3 is 17 amino acids.

This clonotype was counted many times. The rearrangement joins TRBV9 to TRBJ1-1; D gene unclear. V lost 2 bases and J 0 bases, leaving 11 bases between the germline ends. Germline V gives CDR1 SGDLS, CDR2 YYNGEE. The CDR3 loop spans 15 amino acids. The DNA of the CDR3 is TGTGCCAGCAGCGTCGGTGCCGGGATGAACACTGAAGCTTTCTTT. Translated: CASSVGAGMNTEAFF.

Notes on this clonotype: This could be a read error, since a much larger clone is one nucleotide away. This chain connects TRBV18 to TRBJ2-5; D is ambiguous. Per the germline V gene, CDR1 is KGHSH and CDR2 is LQKENI. CDR3 length: 15 residues. The V end was cut by 6 bases, the J end by 2 bases, with 16 bases between. The CDR3 sequence is CASSSVERMQETQYF. The CDR3 DNA reads TGTGCCAGCTCCTCCGTCGAGAGGATGCAAGAGACCCAGTACTTC.

This clonotype was counted ten times or more. The chain has TRBV27 and TRBJ2-5; TRBD1 aligns across 10 bases. The V segment lost 6 bases and the J segment 5 bases; nucleotides outside the gene matches: 6. Germline V gene lookup returns CDR1 MNHEY and CDR2 SMNVEV (reference sequence). This CDR3 contains 14 residues. This CDR3 reads CASRRDRGFETQYF. Written as DNA, the CDR3 is TGTGCCAGCAGGCGGGACAGGGGTTTCGAGACCCAGTACTTC.

As concerns this clonotype: This sequence may be a read error, since a much larger clone differs from it by one base. The gene calls are TRBV3-1 and TRBJ1-2; 9 bases align to TRBD1. The germline V gene has CDR1 LGHDT and CDR2 YNNKEL (reference sequence). This CDR3 region has 12 residues. The CDR3, as DNA: TGTGCCAGCGGGACAGGGAACTATGGCTACATCTTC. Its protein product is CASGTGNYGYIF.

The chain is built from TRBV6-1 and TRBJ2-2, with D unresolved. The CDR3 covers 15 residues. The germline V gene has CDR1 MNHNS and CDR2 SASEGT. Trimming removed 5 bases at V and 3 bases at J, with 13 bases between. CDR3 amino acids: CASSLIGLYTGELFF. The CDR3 DNA reads as TGTGCCAGCAGTCTAATCGGCCTTTACACCGGGGAGCTGTTTTTT.

Notes on this clonotype: An end of the junction does not agree with germline; a read error may underlie this. This chain links TRBV3-1 with TRBJ1-6; 7 positions match TRBD1. The CDR3 spans 14 residues. Germline assignment: CDR1 LGHDT and CDR2 YNNKEL (reference sequence). CDR3 nucleotide sequence: TGTGCCAGCAGCCTCGACAGGGACCGATCACCCCTCCTCTTT. It codes for CASSLDRDRSPLLF. Variable domain in full (rest from reference TRBV3-1 and TRBJ1-6): DTAVSQTPKYLVTQMGNDKSIKCEQNLGHDTMYWYKQDSKKFLKIMFSYNNKELIINETVPNRFSPKSPDKAHLNLHINSLELGDSAVYFCASSLDRDRSPLLFGNGTRLTVT.

This clonotype was seen repeatedly, ten times or more. The chain joins TRBV28 to TRBJ1-5; D possibly corresponds to TRBD1 (6 bases). In germline, CDR1 is MDHEN, CDR2 SYDVKM. The CDR3 has 15 residues. V lost 5 bases and J lost 5, with 16 bases in between. The DNA for the CDR3 is TGTGCCAGCAGTCCTCAGGGGAGGGGAGATCAGCCCCAGCATTTT. It specifies CASSPQGRGDQPQHF.

This clonotype was observed at least ten times. The chain joins TRBV27 to TRBJ2-7, with TRBD1 matching over 8 bases. The V and J ends lost 6 bases and 1 base, in that order; junction bases with no gene match: 8. CDR1 and CDR2 (germline): MNHEY, SMNVEV (reference sequence). CDR3 length equals 15 residues. The CDR3: CASSSLRQGSYEQYF. DNA for the CDR3: TGTGCCAGCAGCTCCCTACGACAGGGGTCCTACGAGCAGTACTTC.

In this sample, this clonotype turned up many times. The V gene is TRBV11-2, the J gene TRBJ2-1; D not resolved. Germline V gives CDR1 SGHAT, CDR2 FQNNGV. Deletions cut 5 bases from V and 12 bases from J, with 14 bases between. CDR3 length: 12 residues. CDR3 protein: CASSPGLDGQFF. DNA for the CDR3: TGTGCCAGCAGCCCCGGCCTGGATGGGCAGTTCTTC.

This clonotype was picked up many times. This chain links TRBV6-1 with TRBJ2-7; D may be TRBD1 or TRBD2 (6 bases each). Trimming removed 5 bases from V and 5 bases from J, with 19 bases in between. Germline V CDR1 and CDR2: MNHNS, SASEGT. CDR3 size: 15 residues. The CDR3 DNA follows: TGTGCCAGCAGTCCCGTTTCCGGGGGCAGAAACGAGCAGTACTTC. The encoded protein is CASSPVSGGRNEQYF.

The V gene is TRBV29-1, the J gene TRBJ2-5; D is possibly TRBD2 (6 bases). This CDR3 spans 12 amino acids. Germline V gene data show CDR1 as SQVTM and CDR2 as ANQGSEA. V lost 4 bases, J lost 5 bases, and 11 bases lay in between. The CDR3 region is CSVGGGSETQYF. The CDR3 DNA is TGCAGCGTTGGGGGAGGTTCGGAGACCCAGTACTTC.